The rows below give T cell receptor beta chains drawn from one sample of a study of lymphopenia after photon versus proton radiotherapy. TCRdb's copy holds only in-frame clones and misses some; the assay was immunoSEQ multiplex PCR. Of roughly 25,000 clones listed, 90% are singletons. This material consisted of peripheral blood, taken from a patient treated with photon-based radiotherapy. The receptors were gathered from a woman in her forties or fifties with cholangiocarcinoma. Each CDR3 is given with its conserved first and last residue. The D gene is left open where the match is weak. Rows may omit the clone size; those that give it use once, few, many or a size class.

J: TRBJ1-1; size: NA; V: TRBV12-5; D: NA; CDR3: CASGLVPLNTEAFF; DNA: TGTGCTAGTGGTTTGGTACCGCTGAACACTGAAGCTTTCTTT
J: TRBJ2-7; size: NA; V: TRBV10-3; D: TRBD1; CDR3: CAIRMGDSSYEQYF; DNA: TGTGCCATCAGGATGGGGGACAGCTCCTACGAGCAGTACTTC
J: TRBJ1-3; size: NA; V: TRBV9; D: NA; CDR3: CASSVGEGGVFGNTIYF; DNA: TGTGCCAGCAGCGTAGGAGAGGGGGGTGTGTTTGGAAACACCATATATTTT
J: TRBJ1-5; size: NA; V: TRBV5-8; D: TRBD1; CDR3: CASSDRGNNQPQHF; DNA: TGTGCCAGCAGCGACAGGGGAAACAATCAGCCCCAGCATTTT
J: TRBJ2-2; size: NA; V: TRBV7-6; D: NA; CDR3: CASRPTTGELFF; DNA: TGTGCCAGCAGACCAACTACCGGGGAGCTGTTTTTT
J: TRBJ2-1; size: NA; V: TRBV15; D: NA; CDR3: CATSRDIGGGQFF; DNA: TGTGCCACCAGCAGAGATATAGGGGGTGGACAGTTCTTC
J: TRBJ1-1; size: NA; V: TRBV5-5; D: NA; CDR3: CASSLAGLANTEAFF; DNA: TGTGCCAGCAGCTTGGCAGGGTTAGCGAACACTGAAGCTTTCTTT
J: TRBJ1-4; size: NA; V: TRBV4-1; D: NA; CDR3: CASSHVTTTNEKLFF; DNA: TGCGCCAGCAGCCACGTGACAACAACTAATGAAAAACTGTTTTTT
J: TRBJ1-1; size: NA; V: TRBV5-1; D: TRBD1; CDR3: CASSLGQGHVGNTEAFF; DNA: TGCGCCAGCAGCTTGGGACAGGGTCACGTTGGGAACACTGAAGCTTTCTTT
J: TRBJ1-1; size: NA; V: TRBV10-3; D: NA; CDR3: CAISDAIRGSEAFF; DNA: TGTGCCATCAGTGATGCTATTCGGGGGTCTGAAGCTTTCTTT
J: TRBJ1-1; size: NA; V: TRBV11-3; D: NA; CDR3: CASSLVGGNTEAFF; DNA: TGTGCCAGCAGCTTAGTAGGGGGGAACACTGAAGCTTTCTTT
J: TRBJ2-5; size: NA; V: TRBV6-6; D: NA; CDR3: CASSYSGSQETQYF; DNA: TGTGCCAGCAGTTACTCGGGCAGTCAAGAGACCCAGTACTTC
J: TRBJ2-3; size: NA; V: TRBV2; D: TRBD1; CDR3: CASSQGQSTDTQYF; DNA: TGTGCCAGCAGCCAGGGACAGTCCACTGATACGCAGTATTTT
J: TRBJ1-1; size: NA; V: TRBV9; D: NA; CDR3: CASSKGNSPLDTEAFF; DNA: TGTGCCAGCAGTAAGGGAAACAGCCCGTTGGACACTGAAGCTTTCTTT
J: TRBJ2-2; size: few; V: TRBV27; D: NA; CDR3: CASRNRENTGELFF; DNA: TGTGCCAGCAGGAACAGGGAGAACACCGGGGAGCTGTTTTTT
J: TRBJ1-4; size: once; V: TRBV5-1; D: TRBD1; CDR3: CASSPDRADEKLFF; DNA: TGCGCCAGCAGCCCGGACAGGGCCGACGAAAAACTGTTTTTT
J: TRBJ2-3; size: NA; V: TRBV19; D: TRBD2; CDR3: CASSLAGGWTDTQYF; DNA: TGTGCCAGTAGTCTAGCGGGGGGGTGGACAGATACGCAGTATTTT
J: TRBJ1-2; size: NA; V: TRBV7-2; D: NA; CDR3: CASSSVAAGAPYTF; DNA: TGTGCCAGCAGCTCGGTGGCGGCGGGGGCCCCCTACACCTTC
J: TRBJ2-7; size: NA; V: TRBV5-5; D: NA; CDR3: CASSLAFSAYEQYF; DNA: TGTGCCAGCAGCTTGGCCTTCAGTGCCTACGAGCAGTACTTC
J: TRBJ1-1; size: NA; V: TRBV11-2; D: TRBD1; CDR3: CASSSRQGMHEAFF; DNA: TGTGCCAGCAGCTCTCGACAGGGGATGCATGAAGCTTTCTTT
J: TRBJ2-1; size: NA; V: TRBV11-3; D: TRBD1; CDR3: CASSQGAAKQFF; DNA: TGTGCCAGCAGTCAGGGGGCGGCTAAGCAGTTCTTC
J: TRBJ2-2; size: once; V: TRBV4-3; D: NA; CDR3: CASSQELHISSDTGELFF; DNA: TGCGCCAGCAGCCAAGAACTACACATATCAAGCGACACCGGGGAGCTGTTTTTT
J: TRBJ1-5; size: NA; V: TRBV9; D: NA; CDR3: CASSVDGNNQPQHF; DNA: TGTGCCAGCAGCGTGGACGGGAACAATCAGCCCCAGCATTTT
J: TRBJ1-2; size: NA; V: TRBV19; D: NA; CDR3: CASRGPYGYTF; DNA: TGTGCCTCCCGGGGGCCCTATGGCTACACCTTC
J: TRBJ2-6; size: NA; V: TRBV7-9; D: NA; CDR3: CASRVDFSGANVLTF; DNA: TGTGCCAGCAGAGTAGACTTCTCTGGGGCCAACGTCCTGACTTTC
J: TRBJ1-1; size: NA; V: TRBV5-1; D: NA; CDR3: CASSRDWNTEAFF; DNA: TGCGCCAGCAGCCGGGATTGGAACACTGAAGCTTTCTTT
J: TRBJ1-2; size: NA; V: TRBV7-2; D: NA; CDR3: CASSLRSGTTNYGYTF; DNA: TGTGCCAGCAGCTTGCGTTCGGGGACCACTAACTATGGCTACACCTTC
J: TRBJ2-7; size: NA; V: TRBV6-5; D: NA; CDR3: CASSERDEQYF; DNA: TGTGCCAGCAGTGAAAGGGACGAGCAGTACTTC